This TCR beta chain was captured in a study of prognosis after radiotherapy for stage I lung cancer. Trimming removed 5 bases from V and 8 bases from J; junction bases left unmatched: 12. The germline V gene has CDR1 MNHEY and CDR2 SMNVEV (reference sequence). There are 15 residues in the CDR3. The study amplified the TCR beta CDR3 region from genomic DNA. This amplification was carried out by two rounds of multiplex PCR. Round one of PCR was performed, and it used primers specific to each TRBV and TRBJ gene. TCRdb called the multiplex PCR reads again in MiXCR, with one record for every CDR3 protein. The profile covers around 20,000 distinct CDR3 sequences, with 55% appearing a single time and around 30% taken by the ten largest.

Specimen: PBMCs, collected before or after stereotactic body radiation therapy (not recorded which). J is TRBJ2-1 and V is TRBV27, with 7 bases aligning to TRBD1. This receptor was obtained from a donor aged 50 or older with non-small cell lung cancer. CDR3 sequence (DNA): TGTGCCAGCAGTCCCAATTTCGACAGGGCTTATGAGCAGTTCTTC. This gives the protein CASSPNFDRAYEQFF.